Included here is one TCR beta chain sequence, with context. The CDR3 has 16 amino acids. Germline CDR1 LNHDA, CDR2 SQIVND (reference sequence). V lost 7 bases, J lost 0 bases, and 18 bases lay in between. These data originate in a study of vaccination and CD4 T cells after COVID-19. Overall study context: The convalescent population consisted of six males and four females, two of whom were of Hispanic ethnicity. Median time from second vaccine dose to sampling was roughly 72 days (14 to 241). Post-COVID specimens were obtained a median 101 days after diagnosis (range 35 to 161).

TCRdb re-called the PCR reads through MiXCR, storing one row per CDR3 protein. The sample records 25,000 or so distinct CDR3 sequences, under 65% being singletons. This receptor was obtained from a human donor who had recovered from COVID-19. Sequenced here: CD4+ T cells from blood, sampled before SARS-CoV-2 vaccination. The chain links TRBV19 to TRBJ1-1; D is uncertain. CDR3 nucleotides: TGTGCCAGTACCGTGGACGGCGGAGGACTGAACACTGAAGCTTTCTTT. As protein: CASTVDGGGLNTEAFF.